These 30 T cell receptor beta chains share one sample of origin, sequenced in a study of T cell responses to AZD1222 COVID-19 vaccine. The protocol was immunoSEQ multiplex PCR, while the TCRdb copy is restricted to in-frame clones and leaves out a portion. The table shows approximately 140,000 clones, with around 94% occurring only once. This specimen was peripheral blood, taken on day 0 of AZD1222 vaccination. Receptors were obtained from an adult in good health.

The gene calls are TRBV6-2 or TRBV6-3 and TRBJ1-5, with 10 positions matching TRBD1. In germline, CDR1 is MNHEY, CDR2 SVGEGT. V lost 4 bases to trimming and J lost 5 bases; unmatched junction nucleotides: 11. The length of the CDR3 is 17 residues. The CDR3 loop is CASSWDRGPPDHQPQHF. The DNA of the CDR3 is TGTGCCAGCAGTTGGGACAGGGGTCCTCCTGACCATCAGCCCCAGCATTTT.

V and J are TRBV19 and TRBJ1-5; D is possibly TRBD1 (5 bases). The CDR3 contains 13 residues. V lost 3 bases to trimming and J lost 8 bases, with 11 bases between them. CDR1 is LNHDA and CDR2 is SQIVND in the germline V gene (reference sequence). CDR3 in DNA: TGTGCCAGTAGTATGGGGCATCTGGAGCCCCAGCATTTT. Its translation: CASSMGHLEPQHF.

This rearrangement joins TRBV5-4 to TRBJ1-6; D is ambiguous. CDR1 and CDR2 (germline): SGHNT, YYREEE (reference sequence). This CDR3 region has 12 residues. The germline V and J ends were trimmed by 1 base and 9 bases, with 5 bases remaining between them. As DNA, the CDR3 is TGTGCCAGCAGCTTGTCGGGTTCACCCCTCCACTTT. This translates into CASSLSGSPLHF.

The rearrangement joins TRBV7-6 to TRBJ2-3, with TRBD1 matching over 10 bases. Germline V gene sequence: CDR1 SGHVS, CDR2 FNYEAQ. The CDR3 runs to 15 residues. Unmatched junction bases numbered 2, after V lost 1 base and J lost 4 bases. CDR3 amino acids: CASSLGQGAADTQYF. The CDR3 DNA reads as TGTGCCAGCAGCTTAGGACAGGGGGCAGCAGATACGCAGTATTTT.

The chain recombines TRBV7-9 with TRBJ1-1, with 8 bases that match TRBD1. The CDR3 totals 16 residues. V was pared by 5 bases and J by 0 bases, with 8 bases of the junction left unmatched. The germline gives CDR1 SEHNR, CDR2 FQNEAQ (reference sequence). As DNA, the CDR3 is TGTGCCAGCAGCACACAGGGGGAGGGGATGAACACTGAAGCTTTCTTT. Protein sequence: CASSTQGEGMNTEAFF. The full variable domain, in which reference TRBV7-9 and TRBJ1-1 provide the parts outside the CDR3, is DTGVSQNPRHKITKRGQNVTFRCDPISEHNRLYWYRQTLGQGPEFLTYFQNEAQLEKSRLLSDRFSAERPKGSFSTLEIQRTEQGDSAMYLCASSTQGEGMNTEAFFGQGTRLTVV.

The rearrangement uses TRBV6-5 and TRBJ2-1; weak D call: TRBD2 (6 bases). CDR3 length: 14 amino acids. With 0 bases removed from V and 8 bases from J, the gap between germline ends came to 11 bases. Germline V gives CDR1 MNHEY, CDR2 SVGAGI. The CDR3 loop reads CASSYSWGVDEQFF. The CDR3 bases are TGTGCCAGCAGTTACTCATGGGGGGTCGATGAGCAGTTCTTC.

This clone was seen once. The chain's CDR3 is CASSEYRGRAEAFF. As DNA, the CDR3 is TGCGCCAGCAGTGAGTACAGGGGGCGGGCTGAAGCTTTCTTT. The rearrangement joins TRBV10-1 to TRBJ1-1, with TRBD1 matching 9 bases. Per germline, CDR1 WNHNN and CDR2 SYGVQD (reference sequence). This CDR3 has 14 residues. Unmatched junction bases numbered 3, after V lost 1 base and J lost 6 bases.

The J gene is TRBJ2-1, the V gene TRBV6-5; 7 bases line up with TRBD2. Germline CDR1 and CDR2: MNHEY and SVGAGI. Unmatched junction bases numbered 10, after V lost 7 bases and J lost 4 bases. CDR3 length: 15 residues. The CDR3 loop is CASIPGPSGYNEQFF. CDR3 bases: TGTGCCAGCATCCCAGGTCCTAGCGGATACAATGAGCAGTTCTTC.

This chain uses TRBV19 with TRBJ2-2, with D perhaps matching TRBD1 or TRBD2 (5 bases each). CDR1 is LNHDA and CDR2 is SQIVND in the germline V gene (reference sequence). The CDR3 consists of 14 residues. V lost 8 bases to trimming and J lost 6 bases, with 16 bases between them. CDR3 nucleotides: TGTGCCAGTTCCGAGGGGATTTGGGCCGGGGAGCTGTTTTTT. Its protein product is CASSEGIWAGELFF.

The chain couples TRBV7-9 to TRBJ1-6; the D gene is possibly TRBD1 (5 bases). The CDR3 contains 15 residues. CDR1 is SEHNR and CDR2 is FQNEAQ in the germline V gene (reference sequence). Trimming cost V 5 bases and J 7 bases, with 15 bases left between them. The CDR3 loop is CASSTRDLRNSPLHF. CDR3 DNA sequence: TGTGCCAGCAGCACCCGGGACCTCCGGAATTCACCCCTCCACTTT.

The CDR3 sequence: CASRTVEWGQPQHF. CDR3 sequence (DNA): TGTGCCAGCAGGACCGTGGAATGGGGTCAGCCCCAGCATTTT. The chain couples TRBV2 to TRBJ1-5; the D is unclear. V gave up 6 bases and J gave up 6 bases, with 15 bases separating them. Germline CDR1 is SNHLY and CDR2 is FYNNEI. The CDR3 runs to 14 residues.

The chain is built from TRBV5-1 and TRBJ1-2; no clear D gene. The CDR3 is 13 amino acids. Deletions cut 8 bases from V and 6 bases from J, with 17 bases between. The germline V gene encodes CDR1 SGHRS and CDR2 YFSETQ. CDR3: CASYTPGGDGYTF. CDR3 coding DNA: TGCGCCAGTTATACCCCCGGAGGTGATGGCTACACCTTC.

This chain links TRBV6-6 with TRBJ2-2; D remains ambiguous. Germline V lookup: CDR1 MNHNY, CDR2 SVGAGI (reference sequence). The CDR3 spans 13 residues. Trimming pared 7 bases from V and 1 base from J, leaving 7 bases between. CDR3 region: CASTVLNTGELFF. The CDR3 DNA reads as TGTGCCAGCACCGTCTTGAACACCGGGGAGCTGTTTTTT.

V is TRBV5-1 and J is TRBJ2-6; D gene uncertain. This CDR3 contains 14 residues. The V and J ends lost 5 bases and 0 bases respectively, with 6 bases between them. Germline V gene lookup returns CDR1 SGHRS and CDR2 YFSETQ. The CDR3 here is CASRIFSGANVLTF. In nucleotides, the CDR3 is TGCGCCAGCAGGATATTCTCTGGGGCCAACGTCCTGACTTTC.

This chain joins TRBV29-1 and TRBJ2-1, with no clear D. CDR1 and CDR2 (germline): SQVTM, ANQGSEA. Trimming removed 3 bases at V and 9 bases at J, with 9 bases between. This CDR3 contains 11 residues. The DNA of the CDR3 is TGCAGCGTTGATCTTACCCTTGAGCAGTTCTTC. It is translated as CSVDLTLEQFF.

V and J are TRBV11-2 and TRBJ2-7; 9 bases map to TRBD2. The CDR3 is made up of 15 amino acids. Trimming at V came to 5 bases and at J to 4 bases, leaving 9 bases not matched to a gene. CDR1 and CDR2 from the germline V gene are SGHAT and FQNNGV. Here the CDR3 reads CASSLTSGPIYEQYV. CDR3 nucleotides: TGTGCCAGCAGCCTCACTAGCGGGCCTATTTACGAGCAGTACGTC.

V and J are TRBV5-1 and TRBJ2-5, with D maybe TRBD2 (6 bases). The CDR3 spans 14 residues. The V gene's germline CDR1 is SGHRS and CDR2 YFSETQ. V was clipped by 0 bases and J by 2 bases, with 8 bases between them. As DNA, the CDR3 is TGCGCCAGCAGCTTGGGAGGGAGGCAAGAGACCCAGTACTTC. Its translation is CASSLGGRQETQYF.

This clone has a single count. The genes are TRBV6-5 and TRBJ1-1; maybe TRBD1 (5 bases). Deletions cut 7 bases from V and 6 bases from J, with 15 bases between. Germline V gene sequence: CDR1 MNHEY, CDR2 SVGAGI. This CDR3 comprises 13 residues. CDR3 residues: CASKKQGQPEAFF. DNA for the CDR3: TGTGCCAGCAAGAAGCAGGGCCAACCTGAAGCTTTCTTT.

The gene calls are TRBV5-1 and TRBJ1-1; TRBD1 is a possible D gene (5 bases). This CDR3 comprises 14 residues. The germline V gene encodes CDR1 SGHRS and CDR2 YFSETQ. Trimming pared 2 bases from V and 1 base from J, leaving 9 bases between. This CDR3 reads CASSLGEENTEAFF. The CDR3 DNA follows: TGCGCCAGCAGCTTAGGGGAGGAGAACACTGAAGCTTTCTTT.

V gene TRBV24-1 combines with J gene TRBJ2-2, with D maybe TRBD2 (6 bases). Germline lookup yields CDR1 KGHDR and CDR2 SFDVKD. V lost 9 bases and J lost 0, with 7 bases in between. This CDR3 has 13 residues. CDR3 nucleotides: TGTGCCACCTCGGGGGCGAACACCGGGGAGCTGTTTTTT. The encoded protein is CATSGANTGELFF.

The chain joins TRBV7-9 to TRBJ1-6; maybe TRBD1 (5 bases). CDR3 length equals 16 residues. The V end was cut by 10 bases, the J end by 5 bases, with 21 bases between. Germline values: CDR1 SEHNR, CDR2 FQNEAQ (reference sequence). In DNA, the CDR3 is TGTGCCACGCGCTCGGGTGGGGCCAATAATAATTCACCCCTCCACTTT. This gives the protein CATRSGGANNNSPLHF.

The chain links TRBV6-5 to TRBJ1-1, with TRBD1 identical over 8 bases. CDR1 and CDR2 (germline): MNHEY, SVGAGI. The trim removed 9 bases at V and 1 base at J, leaving 7 bases unmatched. The CDR3 is made up of 14 amino acids. CDR3 in amino acids: CASTVGQANTEAFF. DNA of the CDR3: TGTGCCAGTACGGTGGGACAGGCGAACACTGAAGCTTTCTTT.

The chain couples TRBV12-5 to TRBJ1-2, with 9 bases identical to TRBD1. From germline, CDR1 is LGHNT and CDR2 FRNRAP. V was pared by 0 bases and J by 7 bases, with 6 bases of the junction left unmatched. There are 15 residues in the CDR3. The CDR3 DNA sequence: TGTGCTAGTGGTTTGGTACAGGGGGCGATTGTTGGCTACACCTTC. This translates into CASGLVQGAIVGYTF.

The V and J genes are TRBV4-3 and TRBJ1-2; D gene unclear. From germline, CDR1 is LGHNA and CDR2 YSLEER. V lost 0 bases, J lost 0 bases, and 14 bases lay in between. The CDR3 totals 17 residues. CDR3 sequence (DNA): TGCGCCAGCAGCCAAGAAAGAGCAGTTGCTCCTAACTATGGCTACACCTTC. Translating it yields CASSQERAVAPNYGYTF.

This clone was found once. Here the CDR3 reads CASRAGARENEQFF. CDR3 in DNA: TGTGCCAGCAGGGCGGGGGCCCGCGAAAATGAGCAGTTCTTC. The rearrangement links TRBV11-2 to TRBJ2-1, with D perhaps matching TRBD2 (7 bases). The V gene lost 6 bases and the J gene lost 7 bases, with 16 bases spanning the gap. The CDR3 totals 14 residues. CDR1 is SGHAT and CDR2 is FQNNGV in the germline V gene.

The chain joins TRBV2 to TRBJ2-5; D is uncertain. The V end was cut by 5 bases, the J end by 5 bases, with 6 bases between. Germline loops: CDR1 SNHLY, CDR2 FYNNEI. The CDR3 runs to 11 residues. The CDR3 DNA sequence: TGTGCCAGCAGTATGAGGGAGACCCAGTACTTC. Amino acids: CASSMRETQYF.

The chain uses TRBV7-9 and TRBJ2-7; 9 nucleotides match TRBD1. Germline loops: CDR1 SEHNR, CDR2 FQNEAQ (reference sequence). The CDR3 is made up of 13 amino acids. J lost 10 bases, V lost 5 bases, and 9 bases had no gene match. CDR3 sequence: CASSASPGQGQYV. CDR3 nucleotides: TGTGCCAGCAGCGCCTCCCCGGGACAGGGCCAGTACGTC.

The chain joins TRBV10-1 to TRBJ1-6; unclear D gene. The germline gives CDR1 WNHNN, CDR2 SYGVQD (reference sequence). V was cut by 2 bases and J by 10 bases, with 21 bases left in between. The CDR3 totals 17 residues. The CDR3: CASSEDKKAPEVSPLHF. The CDR3 DNA is TGCGCCAGCAGTGAGGATAAGAAGGCCCCAGAAGTCTCACCCCTCCACTTT.

This clone was detected only once. J is TRBJ1-1 and V is TRBV3-1 (or the pseudogene TRBV3-2), with TRBD1 as a possible D gene (5 bases). Looked up from germline, CDR1 is LGHDT and CDR2 is YNNKEL (reference sequence). This CDR3 comprises 14 residues. Trimming left V 4 bases short and J 4 bases short, with 13 bases between. In DNA form, the CDR3 reads TGTGCCAGCAGCCCCCGTATTGGGGGCACTGAAGCTTTCTTT. Translated: CASSPRIGGTEAFF.

The V gene is TRBV3-1 (or the pseudogene TRBV3-2), the J gene TRBJ2-5, with 14 nucleotides matching TRBD2. V was pared by 4 bases and J by 2 bases, with 3 bases of the junction left unmatched. This CDR3 is 16 amino acids long. Per the germline V gene, CDR1 is LGHDT and CDR2 is YNNKEL (reference sequence). In DNA, the CDR3 is TGTGCCAGCAGCCGTCGACTAGCGGGAGGGCAAGAGACCCAGTACTTC. Protein: CASSRRLAGGQETQYF.